A single T cell receptor beta chain is shown here with its context. This entry comes from a study of CD8 T cells in Susac syndrome. The RNA, roughly 0.5 to 1 ug, was put through reverse transcription using random hexamers. Via MiXCR, TCRdb re-called the immunoSEQ multiplex PCR reads, giving one row per CDR3 protein. The data hold over 150,000 distinct CDR3 sequences, with more than 95% observed a single time. The recently defined diagnostic criteria for definite or probable disease were met by the Susac syndrome patients. Purification of the CD8+ and CD4+ T cells relied on negative isolation, and TEMRA cells underwent FACS enrichment. J lost 3 bases, V lost 6 bases, and 5 bases had no gene match. The CDR3 runs 13 residues. From germline, CDR1 is MDHEN and CDR2 SYDVKM.

Sample: CD4+ T cells from PBMCs. The sequence derives from a human donor with Susac syndrome. The V and J genes are TRBV28 and TRBJ2-7; 7 bases are shared with TRBD1. The CDR3 here is CASSKTGRYEQYF. The CDR3 DNA is TGTGCCAGCAGCAAGACAGGGCGCTACGAGCAGTACTTC.